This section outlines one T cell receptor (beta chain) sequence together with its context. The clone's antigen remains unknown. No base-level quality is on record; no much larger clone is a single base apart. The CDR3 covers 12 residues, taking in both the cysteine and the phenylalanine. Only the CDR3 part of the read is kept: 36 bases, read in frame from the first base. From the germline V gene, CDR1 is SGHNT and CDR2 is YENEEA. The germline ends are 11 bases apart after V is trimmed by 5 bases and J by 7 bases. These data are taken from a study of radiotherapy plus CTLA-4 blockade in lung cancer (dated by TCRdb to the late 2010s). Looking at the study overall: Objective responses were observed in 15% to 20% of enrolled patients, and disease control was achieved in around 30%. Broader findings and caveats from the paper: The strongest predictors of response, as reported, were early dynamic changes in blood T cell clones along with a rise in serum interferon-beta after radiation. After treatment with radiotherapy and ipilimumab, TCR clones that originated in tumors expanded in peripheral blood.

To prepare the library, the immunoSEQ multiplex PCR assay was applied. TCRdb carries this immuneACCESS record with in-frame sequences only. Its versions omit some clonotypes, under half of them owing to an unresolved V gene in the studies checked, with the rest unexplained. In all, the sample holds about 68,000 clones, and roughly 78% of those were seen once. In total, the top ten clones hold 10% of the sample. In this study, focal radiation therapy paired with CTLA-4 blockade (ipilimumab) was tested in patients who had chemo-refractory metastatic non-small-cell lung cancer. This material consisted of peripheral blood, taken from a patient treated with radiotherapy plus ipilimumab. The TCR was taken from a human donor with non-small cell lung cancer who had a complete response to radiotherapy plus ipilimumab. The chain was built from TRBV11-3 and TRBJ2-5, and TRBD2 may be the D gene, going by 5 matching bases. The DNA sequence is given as TGTGCCAGCAGCCCGTCTGAGGGGACCCAGTACTTC. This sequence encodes CASSPSEGTQYF.